The 29 T cell receptor beta chains reported below all come from one sample, sequenced in a study of vaccination and CD4 T cells after COVID-19. The Oncomine TCR Beta short-read assay was what sequenced the DNA obtained from cultured CD4+ T cells. It was from cultured CD4+ T cells that genomic DNA was extracted. MiXCR, run by TCRdb on the PCR reads, gives a single entry per CDR3 protein. The sample comprises over 9,000 distinct CDR3 sequences, about 27% of which are singletons, and about an eighth rests with the top ten. The sample's treatment: approximately nine-day PBMC culture with coronavirus spike peptide pools or control peptides (ViraFEST assay). From the unexposed donor, CD4+ T cells were collected ahead of the COVID-19 pandemic (2011-2018). These receptors' antigens are unknown. Sequenced material: CD4+ T cells from blood, cultured in vitro. These receptors originate from a human donor in good health.

The V call is TRBV10-3, the J call TRBJ2-2; D is tentatively TRBD1 or TRBD2 (6 bases each). This CDR3 comprises 14 residues. Germline V gene data show CDR1 as ENHRY and CDR2 as SYGVKD. Trimming cost V 6 bases and J 5 bases, with 13 bases left between them. The CDR3 here is CAIRGEGGTGELFF. In DNA, the CDR3 is TGTGCCATCAGAGGGGAAGGGGGGACCGGGGAGCTGTTTTTT.

This clonotype was counted a few times. The rearrangement joins TRBV20-1 to TRBJ2-5; D gene uncertain. CDR3 length equals 14 residues. Germline V lookup: CDR1 DFQATT, CDR2 SNEGSKA (reference sequence). Trimming cost V 2 bases and J 1 base, with 11 bases left between them. CDR3 region: CSARPRTGQETQYF. In DNA form, the CDR3 reads TGCAGTGCTAGACCACGGACGGGCCAAGAGACCCAGTACTTC.

In this sample, this clonotype is medium-sized. The chain uses TRBV19 and TRBJ2-7, with D uncertain. V was pared by 4 bases and J by 0 bases, with 10 bases between. In germline, CDR1 is LNHDA, CDR2 SQIVND (reference sequence). The CDR3 runs 14 residues. The CDR3 reads CASSKDPSSYEQYF. The CDR3 DNA sequence: TGTGCCAGTAGTAAGGACCCGAGCTCCTACGAGCAGTACTTC.

The J gene is TRBJ2-7, the V gene TRBV20-1, with 8 positions matching TRBD2. Trimming removed 5 bases from V and 4 bases from J; junction bases left unmatched: 13. Germline V CDR1 and CDR2: DFQATT, SNEGSKA (reference sequence). This CDR3 has 15 amino acids. The CDR3 protein is CSAGDPAGVGYEQYF. The CDR3, as DNA: TGCAGTGCTGGGGACCCAGCGGGAGTCGGGTACGAGCAGTACTTC.

Notes on this clonotype: At one of its ends the junction is not consistent with the germline gene, which may arise from a read error. The chain carries TRBV20-1 and TRBJ1-5; 7 bases are shared with TRBD1. CDR3 length: 14 amino acids. Germline CDR1 DFQATT, CDR2 SNEGSKA (reference sequence). This CDR3 reads CSARGGQTNQPQRF. In DNA form, the CDR3 reads TGCAGTGCTAGAGGGGGACAGACTAATCAGCCCCAGCGTTTT.

This chain uses TRBV20-1 with TRBJ2-7, with 7 bases aligning to TRBD1. Germline-derived CDR1 and CDR2 are DFQATT and SNEGSKA (reference sequence). The length of the CDR3 is 13 residues. The J segment lost 3 bases and the V segment lost 2 bases, leaving 4 bases of the junction unmatched. CDR3 DNA sequence: TGCAGTGCTAGAACCAGGGGGTTCTACGAGCAGTACTTC. The encoded protein is CSARTRGFYEQYF.

The chain carries TRBV7-3 and TRBJ2-1; TRBD2 agrees at 9 bases. V was pared by 6 bases and J by 6 bases, with 3 bases of the junction left unmatched. From germline, CDR1 is SGHTA and CDR2 FQGTGA. The CDR3 is 13 residues long. This chain's CDR3 is CASRSAGGNEQFF. Here the CDR3 DNA reads TGTGCCAGCAGGTCAGCGGGGGGCAATGAGCAGTTCTTC.

This clonotype was detected a few times. The CDR3 sequence: CASSLTVAREAFF. The CDR3 DNA is TGTGCCAGCAGTTTGACAGTAGCCCGTGAAGCTTTCTTT. The genes are TRBV6-5 and TRBJ1-1; a possible D gene is TRBD1 (5 bases). V gave up 4 bases and J gave up 7 bases, with 13 bases separating them. Germline-derived CDR1 and CDR2 are MNHEY and SVGAGI. This CDR3 spans 13 amino acids.

This clonotype has more than one count but fewer than ten. The rearrangement uses TRBV6-1 and TRBJ2-3, with 9 nucleotides matching TRBD2. The germline V gene has CDR1 MNHNS and CDR2 SASEGT. The CDR3 has 16 residues. V trimming: 6 bases; J trimming: 1 base; junction bases outside the gene matches: 8. The CDR3 DNA follows: TGTGCCAGCAGCCTGCTGGCGGGAGGGGGCACAGATACGCAGTATTTT. It is translated as CASSLLAGGGTDTQYF.

The V call is TRBV19, the J call TRBJ1-1; D ambiguous. The CDR3 is 13 residues long. CDR1 and CDR2 from the germline V gene are LNHDA and SQIVND (reference sequence). Trimming pared 1 base from V and 4 bases from J, leaving 7 bases between. Here the CDR3 DNA reads TGTGCCAGTAGTATAGCGGGGAGCACTGAAGCTTTCTTT. Translated: CASSIAGSTEAFF.

There are a few counts of this clonotype. This rearrangement joins TRBV6-1 to TRBJ2-3, with D possibly being TRBD2 (5 bases). Trimming pared 1 base from V and 5 bases from J, leaving 13 bases between. The CDR3 totals 15 residues. Germline V CDR1 and CDR2: MNHNS, SASEGT. The DNA of the CDR3 is TGTGCCAGCAGTGAAGGACTACCGAAATTAGATACGCAGTATTTT. This gives the protein CASSEGLPKLDTQYF.

This clonotype occurred once. The chain is built from TRBV7-2 and TRBJ1-5, with TRBD1 matching 7 bases. V lost 2 bases to trimming and J lost 8 bases; unmatched junction nucleotides: 9. CDR3 length: 15 residues. Germline values: CDR1 SGHTA, CDR2 FQGNSA. The CDR3 region has the DNA TGTGCCAGCAGCTTAACCAGGGGGTTGTCTGAGCCCCAGCATTTT. Its translation: CASSLTRGLSEPQHF.

The chain has TRBV7-8 and TRBJ2-6, with unresolved D. The V and J ends lost 0 bases and 0 bases respectively, with 12 bases between them. The CDR3 is 18 amino acids. Germline CDR1 reads SGHVS; CDR2 reads FQNEAQ. CDR3 sequence: CASSLAIRSSSGANVLTF. The CDR3, as DNA: TGTGCCAGCAGCTTAGCTATCCGATCAAGCTCTGGGGCCAACGTCCTGACTTTC. Full variable domain (outside the CDR3, taken from reference TRBV7-8 and TRBJ2-6): GAGVSQSPRYKVAKRGQDVALRCDPISGHVSLFWYQQALGQGPEFLTYFQNEAQLDKSGLPSDRFFAERPEGSVSTLKIQRTQQEDSAVYLCASSLAIRSSSGANVLTFGAGSRLTVL.

By frequency in the sample, this clonotype is medium-sized. The chain links TRBV7-9 to TRBJ2-7, with D possibly being TRBD2 (5 bases). The CDR3 loop spans 14 amino acids. Between the trimmed V and J ends, which lost 1 base and 4 bases, there was a span of 11 bases. Germline V gene lookup returns CDR1 SEHNR and CDR2 FQNEAQ (reference sequence). Written as DNA, the CDR3 is TGTGCCAGCAGCTTAGGAGGGTCTCGGTACGAGCAGTACTTC. It codes for CASSLGGSRYEQYF.

The V and J genes are TRBV5-1 and TRBJ2-1; D not resolved. V was clipped by 0 bases and J by 6 bases, with 7 bases between them. This CDR3 comprises 13 residues. Germline V gives CDR1 SGHRS, CDR2 YFSETQ. This chain's CDR3 is CASSLAGVNEQFF. As DNA, the CDR3 is TGCGCCAGCAGCTTGGCTGGGGTCAATGAGCAGTTCTTC.

The table lists this clonotype with a few counts. This chain uses TRBV28 with TRBJ1-5; 8 bases map to TRBD1. The CDR3 totals 12 residues. V lost 10 bases and J lost 7; bases outside the gene matches: 6. The germline CDR1 and CDR2 sequences are MDHEN and SYDVKM. The CDR3 here is CATGQGWQPQHF. The DNA of the CDR3 is TGTGCCACCGGACAGGGTTGGCAGCCCCAGCATTTT.

This clonotype was found a few times. V gene TRBV28 combines with J gene TRBJ2-7; the D gene is possibly TRBD2 (5 bases). CDR1 and CDR2 from the germline V gene are MDHEN and SYDVKM. V was trimmed by 10 bases and J by 9 bases, leaving 25 bases between them. The CDR3 sequence is 14 residues long. CDR3 sequence reads: CAIAEDVGRFGQYF. The CDR3 DNA reads as TGTGCCATAGCTGAGGACGTAGGGAGATTCGGGCAGTACTTC.

The rearrangement joins TRBV19 to TRBJ2-7; 9 positions agree with TRBD2. The CDR3 runs 17 residues. With 5 bases clipped from V and 1 base from J, the junction kept 12 bases outside the gene matches. Germline-derived CDR1 and CDR2 are LNHDA and SQIVND (reference sequence). The DNA for the CDR3 is TGTGCCAGTAGTCCCCGGTTTAGCGGGAGTTCGTCCTACGAGCAGTACTTC. This sequence encodes CASSPRFSGSSSYEQYF.

The chain joins TRBV28 to TRBJ1-1; TRBD1 might be the D (6 bases). V lost 6 bases, J lost 5 bases, and 13 bases lay in between. CDR1 is MDHEN, CDR2 SYDVKM, per germline. The CDR3 runs 13 residues. The DNA of the CDR3 is TGTGCCAGCAGCCTACAGGGAATGACTGAAGCTTTCTTT. It codes for CASSLQGMTEAFF.

The rearrangement joins TRBV4-1 to TRBJ2-4; D may be TRBD2 (5 bases). Trimming took off 4 bases at V and 4 bases at J, with 8 bases between the two ends. Germline V CDR1 and CDR2: MGHRA, YSYEKL. The CDR3 extends over 13 amino acids. The CDR3: CASSPRGKNIQYF. Written as DNA, the CDR3 is TGCGCCAGCAGCCCCCGAGGGAAAAACATTCAGTACTTC.

This clonotype was observed a single time. The chain uses TRBV6-2 or TRBV6-3 and TRBJ2-1; no clear D gene. Germline V gene sequence: CDR1 MNHEY, CDR2 SVGEGT. This CDR3 region has 11 residues. With 3 bases removed from V and 7 bases from J, the gap between germline ends came to 4 bases. The CDR3 loop reads CASSYFNEQFF. Written as DNA, the CDR3 is TGTGCCAGCAGTTATTTTAATGAGCAGTTCTTC.

The CDR3 is CATSPSGRNEQFF. The CDR3 coding sequence is TGTGCCACCAGCCCTAGCGGGAGGAATGAGCAGTTCTTC. The chain links TRBV24-1 to TRBJ2-1; 11 bases align to TRBD2. J lost 7 bases, V lost 7 bases, and 2 bases had no gene match. The germline CDR1 and CDR2 sequences are KGHDR and SFDVKD. CDR3 length equals 13 residues.

J is TRBJ2-7 and V is TRBV28; the D gene is possibly TRBD2 (7 bases). From germline, CDR1 is MDHEN and CDR2 SYDVKM. Trimming stripped 6 bases from V and 3 bases from J, with 18 bases between. This CDR3 contains 15 residues. The CDR3 here is CASSKGGGTHYEQYF. CDR3 nucleotide sequence: TGTGCCAGCAGCAAGGGGGGGGGGACCCACTACGAGCAGTACTTC.

The table lists this clonotype with a few counts. The chain joins TRBV7-2 to TRBJ2-7; D not certain. V lost 1 base, J lost 2 bases, and 3 bases lay in between. Germline V gives CDR1 SGHTA, CDR2 FQGNSA. The CDR3 runs 12 residues. CDR3 region: CASSLGAYEQYF. In DNA form, the CDR3 reads TGTGCCAGCAGCTTAGGAGCCTACGAGCAGTACTTC.

This clonotype was observed a handful of times. The chain couples TRBV20-1 to TRBJ2-5; either TRBD1 or TRBD2 may supply D (5 bases each). V shed 4 bases and J shed 2 bases, with 11 bases lying between them. CDR1 and CDR2 (germline): DFQATT, SNEGSKA (reference sequence). The CDR3 has 13 amino acids. The CDR3: CSANRDGQETQYF. For the CDR3, the DNA is TGCAGTGCTAACCGGGACGGTCAAGAGACCCAGTACTTC.

The chain carries TRBV9 and TRBJ2-7; no clear D. V dropped 2 bases and J dropped 0 bases, with 9 bases sitting between them. The CDR3 consists of 14 residues. The germline V gene encodes CDR1 SGDLS and CDR2 YYNGEE. As DNA, the CDR3 is TGTGCCAGCAGCGTTGGCGAACCCTCCTACGAGCAGTACTTC. Translated, it gives CASSVGEPSYEQYF.

The chain joins TRBV2 to TRBJ2-7; D might be TRBD2 (6 bases). The CDR3 has 12 residues. The V gene's germline CDR1 is SNHLY and CDR2 FYNNEI. V was trimmed by 3 bases and J by 3 bases, leaving 6 bases between them. CDR3 region: CASSEGGYEQYF. The CDR3 DNA sequence: TGTGCCAGCAGTGAGGGGGGCTACGAGCAGTACTTC.

This clonotype was counted only a few times. The chain links TRBV11-3 to TRBJ2-5; tentatively, D is TRBD2 (5 bases). The CDR3 spans 14 residues. Looked up from germline, CDR1 is SGHNT and CDR2 is YENEEA. V was pared by 1 base and J by 5 bases, with 11 bases between. The DNA for the CDR3 is TGTGCCAGCAGCTTAGGTTCAGCGGAGGAGACCCAGTACTTC. This codes for CASSLGSAEETQYF.

This clonotype has a handful of counts. This chain uses TRBV6-2 or TRBV6-3 with TRBJ2-7; 12 nucleotides agree with TRBD2. This CDR3 is built from 17 residues. Germline loops: CDR1 MNHEY, CDR2 SVGEGT. J gave up 5 bases and V 4 bases, and 12 bases lay outside the gene matches. DNA of the CDR3: TGTGCCAGCAGTTTCGCGAGTCCCGGACTAGCGGGAAACGAGCAGTACTTC. Its translation is CASSFASPGLAGNEQYF.